This note documents a single TCR beta chain sequence. The source of the sample is a study of blood T cell repertoires in COVID-19. CDR1 is MNHEY and CDR2 is SMNVEV in the germline V gene (reference sequence). CDR3 length: 19 residues. Trimming shortened V by 5 bases and J by 1 base, and 23 bases separated the two germline ends. Profiling relied on immunoSEQ multiplex PCR, and the TCRdb table lists in-frame clones only, not all of them. The profile covers 35,000 to 40,000 clones, with roughly 90% appearing a single time and about 12% taken by the ten largest. The chain joins TRBV27 to TRBJ2-2; no definite D call. The specimen was peripheral blood. The origin of this receptor is a man between 65 and 85 years old with acute or convalescent COVID-19. The CDR3 DNA reads TGTGCCAGCAGTCCCAACCCACCACGACGGTGGAGGAACACCGGGGAGCTGTTTTTT. It encodes CASSPNPPRRWRNTGELFF.